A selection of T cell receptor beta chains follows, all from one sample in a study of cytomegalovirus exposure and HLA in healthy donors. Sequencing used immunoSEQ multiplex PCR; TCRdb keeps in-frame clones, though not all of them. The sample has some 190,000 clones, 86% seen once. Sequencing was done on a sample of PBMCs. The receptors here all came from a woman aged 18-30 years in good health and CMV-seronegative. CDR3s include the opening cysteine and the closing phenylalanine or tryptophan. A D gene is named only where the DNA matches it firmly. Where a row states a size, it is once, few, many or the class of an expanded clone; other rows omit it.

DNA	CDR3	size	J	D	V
TGTGCCAGCAGCTTGGCGCAGGGGACTAATGAAAAACTGTTTTTT	CASSLAQGTNEKLFF	few	TRBJ1-4	-	TRBV5-6
TGCGCCAGCAGTCGAGAACAGGCGGGGGGGTCTCTTCGGCAGCTAAATGAGCAGTTCTTC	CASSREQAGGSLRQLNEQFF	-	TRBJ2-1	TRBD2	TRBV4-1
TGCGCCAGCAGCCAAGAACTGGGGAGACCTGAAGCTTTCTTT	CASSQELGRPEAFF	-	TRBJ1-1	-	TRBV5-1
TGTGCCAGTAGGAGGCCTTGGGTAACCGGGGAGCTGTTTTTT	CASRRPWVTGELFF	-	TRBJ2-2	-	TRBV19
TGTGCCAGCAGCTTGGAAGAAGCGTTCTCCTACGAGCAGTACTTC	CASSLEEAFSYEQYF	-	TRBJ2-7	-	TRBV5-8
TGTGCCAGCAGCTTGGGAGGCTCTAACTATGGCTACACCTTC	CASSLGGSNYGYTF	-	TRBJ1-2	-	TRBV5-8
TGCGCCAGCAGCCCCCGAACAATATCTGAGCAGTTCTTC	CASSPRTISEQFF	-	TRBJ2-1	-	TRBV5-1
TGTGCCACCAGCAGAGAGGGGACAGGGGCGTCACCCCTCCACTTT	CATSREGTGASPLHF	-	TRBJ1-6	TRBD1	TRBV15
TGTGCCAGCAGCTCAATAGGGGGGGACAGGATTAACTATGGCTACACCTTC	CASSSIGGDRINYGYTF	-	TRBJ1-2	TRBD1	TRBV7-8
TGTGCCAGCAGTTCCCGAACTCCAACAGGGGCAAGAAGGAAAGATACGCAGTATTTT	CASSSRTPTGARRKDTQYF	once	TRBJ2-3	TRBD1	TRBV27
TGCGCCAGCAGCTTCATGATAGACGGGGAGCTGTTTTTT	CASSFMIDGELFF	once	TRBJ2-2	-	TRBV5-1
TGTGCCAGCAGCTTCCGGACAGGGTCCTACAATGAGCAGTTCTTC	CASSFRTGSYNEQFF	once	TRBJ2-1	TRBD1	TRBV13
TGTGCCAGCAGTCAACGGACAGGGAATGGCTACACCTTC	CASSQRTGNGYTF	-	TRBJ1-2	TRBD1	TRBV27
TGTGCCAGCAGTGCCTCCGGGACAGGCTATGGCTACACCTTC	CASSASGTGYGYTF	-	TRBJ1-2	TRBD1	TRBV6-4
TGTGCCAGCACCTCCCCGGACAGGGGGTATGGCTACACCTTC	CASTSPDRGYGYTF	-	TRBJ1-2	TRBD1	TRBV6-5
TGCAGCGTTGTCCGGGACAGGGGGCCGAACACTGAAGCTTTCTTT	CSVVRDRGPNTEAFF	-	TRBJ1-1	TRBD1	TRBV29-1
TGTGCCAGCAGTTGGAGGGGGCGGAACACTGAAGCTTTCTTT	CASSWRGRNTEAFF	few	TRBJ1-1	TRBD1	TRBV6-5
TGTGCCAGCAGCCGGTCCGGACAGGGTTTTTTCTACGAGCAGTACTTC	CASSRSGQGFFYEQYF	-	TRBJ2-7	TRBD1	TRBV9
TGTGCCAGCAGCCAAGCCGGCGAGCAGTACTTC	CASSQAGEQYF	few	TRBJ2-7	-	TRBV4-2
TGTGCTAGTGGTTTGGGTGGACTAGCGGGCAATGAGCAGTTCTTC	CASGLGGLAGNEQFF	-	TRBJ2-1	TRBD2	TRBV12-5
TGTGCCAGCAGTTTATTCAGCGGGACAAACAATGAGCAGTTCTTC	CASSLFSGTNNEQFF	few	TRBJ2-1	-	TRBV27
TGTGCCAGCAGCCCAGGGACTAGCGGGACCTACGAGCAGTACTTC	CASSPGTSGTYEQYF	few	TRBJ2-7	TRBD2	TRBV6-5
TGTGCCAGCAGCTTATCAGGGGGCTCCGGGGAGCTGTTTTTT	CASSLSGGSGELFF	-	TRBJ2-2	TRBD1	TRBV11-2
TGTGCCAGTAGTACCCAAGCCCTCATTAAGTTCTTC	CASSTQALIKFF	-	TRBJ2-1	-	TRBV19
TGTGCCAGCAGTTTACGTGTGACTGAAGCTTTCTTT	CASSLRVTEAFF	few	TRBJ1-1	-	TRBV11-2
TGCGCCAGCAGCCTTAGTCGGGAGCCCTATGGCTACACCTTC	CASSLSREPYGYTF	-	TRBJ1-2	-	TRBV5-1
TGTGCCATCAGTGACTACTCCTACAATGAGCAGTTCTTC	CAISDYSYNEQFF	-	TRBJ2-1	-	TRBV10-3
TGTGCCAGCAGCTTGGTCGGCTCTGGGGCCAACGTCCTGACTTTC	CASSLVGSGANVLTF	-	TRBJ2-6	-	TRBV5-4
TGTGCCAGCAGTCGACCGGCTAGCGGGAAGTACGAGCAGTACTTC	CASSRPASGKYEQYF	-	TRBJ2-7	TRBD2	TRBV5-6
TGCGCCAGCAGCTTCCGGGACATCCGATACGAGCAGTACTTC	CASSFRDIRYEQYF	-	TRBJ2-7	-	TRBV5-1
TGCAGCCCAAGTCAGGGTATGGCTGAAGCTTTCTTT	CSPSQGMAEAFF	few	TRBJ1-1	-	TRBV29-1
TGTGCCAGCAGCTTGGTACTAGGGATCATCCTAAACTATGGCTACACCTTC	CASSLVLGIILNYGYTF	-	TRBJ1-2	-	TRBV5-8
TGTGCCAGCCCCCGTGGGTCAGGGGATGCCGGGGAGCTGTTTTTT	CASPRGSGDAGELFF	few	TRBJ2-2	-	TRBV6-1
TGTGCCAGGCGGGAATTGGGTGGAGAGACCCAGTACTTC	CARRELGGETQYF	-	TRBJ2-5	-	TRBV2
TGTGCCAGTAGTTCAACCGGGACTCGTCTTACGCAGTATTTT	CASSSTGTRLTQYF	-	TRBJ2-3	-	TRBV19
TGCGCCAGCAGCCTGTTACAGGGTGGCTACACCTTC	CASSLLQGGYTF	-	TRBJ1-2	-	TRBV4-1
TGTGCCAGCAGCCCTAACGGGGGGACTGAAGCTTTCTTT	CASSPNGGTEAFF	once	TRBJ1-1	-	TRBV13
TGTGCCAGCATTTCCGGGGGACAGGGGGCACGCGAGCAGTACTTC	CASISGGQGAREQYF	once	TRBJ2-7	TRBD1	TRBV6-1